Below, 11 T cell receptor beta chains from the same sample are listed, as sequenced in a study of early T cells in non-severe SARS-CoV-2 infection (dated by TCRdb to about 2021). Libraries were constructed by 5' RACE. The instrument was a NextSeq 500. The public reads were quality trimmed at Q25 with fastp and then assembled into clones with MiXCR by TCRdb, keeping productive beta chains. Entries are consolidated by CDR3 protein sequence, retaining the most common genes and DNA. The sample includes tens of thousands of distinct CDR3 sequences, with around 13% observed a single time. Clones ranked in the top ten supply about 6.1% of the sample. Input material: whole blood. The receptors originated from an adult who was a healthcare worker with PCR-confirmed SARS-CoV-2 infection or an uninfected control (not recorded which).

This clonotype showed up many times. DNA of the CDR3: TGTGCCAGCAGCCCAAGGGGGACTCCGTGGGACAATGAGCAGTTCTTC. This gives the protein CASSPRGTPWDNEQFF. The chain links TRBV7-8 to TRBJ2-1; TRBD1 or TRBD2 may be the D gene (6 bases each). The CDR3 loop spans 16 amino acids. In germline, CDR1 is SGHVS, CDR2 FQNEAQ. Trimming left V 5 bases short and J 5 bases short, with 19 bases between.

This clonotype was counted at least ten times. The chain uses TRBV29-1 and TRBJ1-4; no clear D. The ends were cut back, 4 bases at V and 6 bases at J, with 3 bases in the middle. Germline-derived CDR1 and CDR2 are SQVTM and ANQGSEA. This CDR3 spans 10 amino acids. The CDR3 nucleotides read TGCAGCGTTGCCGATGAAAAACTGTTTTTT. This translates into CSVADEKLFF.

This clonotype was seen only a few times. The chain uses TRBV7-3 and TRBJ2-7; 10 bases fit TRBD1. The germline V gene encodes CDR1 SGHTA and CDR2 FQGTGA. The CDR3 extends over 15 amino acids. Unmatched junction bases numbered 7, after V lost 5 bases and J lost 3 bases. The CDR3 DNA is TGTGCCAGCAGCGTGGGACAGGGGATTATCTACGAGCAGTACTTC. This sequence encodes CASSVGQGIIYEQYF. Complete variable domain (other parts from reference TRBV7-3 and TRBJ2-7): GAGVSQTPSNKVTEKGKYVELRCDPISGHTALYWYRQSLGQGPEFLIYFQGTGAADDSGLPNDRFFAVRPEGSVSTLKIQRTERGDSAVYLCASSVGQGIIYEQYFGPGTRLTVT.

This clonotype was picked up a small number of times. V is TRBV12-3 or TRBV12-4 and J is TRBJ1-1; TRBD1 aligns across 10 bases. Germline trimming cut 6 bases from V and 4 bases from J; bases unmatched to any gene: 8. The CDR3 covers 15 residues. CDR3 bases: TGTGCCAGCAGATCCCGGGACAGGGGAATCACTGAAGCTTTCTTT. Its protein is CASRSRDRGITEAFF.

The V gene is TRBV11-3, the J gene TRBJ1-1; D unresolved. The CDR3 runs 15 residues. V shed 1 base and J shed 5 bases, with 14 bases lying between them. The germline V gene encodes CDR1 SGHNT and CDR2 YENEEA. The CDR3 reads CASSLGGGRRTEAFF. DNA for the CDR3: TGTGCCAGCAGCTTAGGTGGAGGGCGGCGGACTGAAGCTTTCTTT. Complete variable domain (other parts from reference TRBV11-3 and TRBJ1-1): EAGVVQSPRYKIIEKKQPVAFWCNPISGHNTLYWYLQNLGQGPELLIRYENEEAVDDSQLPKDRFSAERLKGVDSTLKIQPAELGDSAVYLCASSLGGGRRTEAFFGQGTRLTVV.

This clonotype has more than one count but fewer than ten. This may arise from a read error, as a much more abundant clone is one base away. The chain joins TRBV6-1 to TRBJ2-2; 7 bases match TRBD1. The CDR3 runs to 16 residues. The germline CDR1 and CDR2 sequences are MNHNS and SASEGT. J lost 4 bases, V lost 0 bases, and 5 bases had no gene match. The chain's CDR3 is CASSEAGDRVTGELFF. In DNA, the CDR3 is TGTGCCAGCAGTGAAGCTGGGGACAGAGTCACCGGGGAGCTGTTTTTT.

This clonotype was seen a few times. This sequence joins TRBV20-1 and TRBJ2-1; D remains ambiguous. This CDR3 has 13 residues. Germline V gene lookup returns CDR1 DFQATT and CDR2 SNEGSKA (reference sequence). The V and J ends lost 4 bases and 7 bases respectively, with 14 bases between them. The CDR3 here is CSAIDMSENEQFF. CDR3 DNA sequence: TGCAGTGCTATAGATATGTCGGAAAATGAGCAGTTCTTC.

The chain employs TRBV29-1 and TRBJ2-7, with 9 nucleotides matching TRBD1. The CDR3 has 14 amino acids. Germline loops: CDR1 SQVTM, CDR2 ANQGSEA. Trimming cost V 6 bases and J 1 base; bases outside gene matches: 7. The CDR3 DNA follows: TGCAGCGTGGAGCCGGGACAGGGATCCTACGAGCAGTACTTC. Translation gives CSVEPGQGSYEQYF.

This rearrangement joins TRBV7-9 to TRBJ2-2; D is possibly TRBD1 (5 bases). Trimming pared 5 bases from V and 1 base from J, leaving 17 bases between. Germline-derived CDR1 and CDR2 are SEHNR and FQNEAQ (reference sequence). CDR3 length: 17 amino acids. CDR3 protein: CASSPLPGQGNTGELFF. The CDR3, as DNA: TGTGCCAGCAGCCCCCTTCCAGGGCAGGGGAACACCGGGGAGCTGTTTTTT.

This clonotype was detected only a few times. CDR3: CASSSTGGETQYF. CDR3 nucleotides: TGTGCCAGCAGTTCAACAGGGGGGGAGACCCAGTACTTC. V and J are TRBV7-9 and TRBJ2-5; 8 nucleotides match TRBD1. The J segment lost 5 bases and the V segment lost 6 bases, leaving 5 bases of the junction unmatched. This CDR3 spans 13 amino acids. The germline CDR1 and CDR2 sequences are SEHNR and FQNEAQ (reference sequence).

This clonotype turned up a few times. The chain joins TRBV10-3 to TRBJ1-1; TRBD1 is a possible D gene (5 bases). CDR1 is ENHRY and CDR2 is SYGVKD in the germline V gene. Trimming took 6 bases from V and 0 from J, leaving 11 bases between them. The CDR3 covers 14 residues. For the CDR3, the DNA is TGTGCCATCAGAAAACAGGACCTGAACACTGAAGCTTTCTTT. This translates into CAIRKQDLNTEAFF.